Below are 21 T cell receptor beta chains sequenced from a single sample in a study of shared clonotypes between healthy human individuals (dated by TCRdb to the early 2020s). Libraries were built with the immunoSEQ multiplex PCR assay. The source is immuneACCESS, and TCRdb retained only in-frame sequences with V and J called. Part of the clones is not carried over; for the studies checked, unresolved V genes explain less than half of this, and the remainder is unexplained. Present in this sample are about 230,000 clones, just over 65% of which were seen just once. The ten biggest clones cover 11% of the sample. The material sequenced was memory CD4+ T cells sorted from blood. The cell subset or site label for this specimen denotes: CD45RA-negative fraction. All receptors come from a man younger than 40 in good health.

The chain employs TRBV6-1 and TRBJ2-1; D possibly corresponds to TRBD2 (5 bases). CDR1 is MNHNS, CDR2 SASEGT, per germline. V was shortened by 7 bases and J by 6 bases, with 13 bases between the two germline ends. The CDR3 contains 13 residues. CDR3 in DNA: TGTGCCAGCACGGGATCTTCCATCAATGAGCAGTTCTTC. This codes for CASTGSSINEQFF.

V usage is TRBV4-3 and J usage is TRBJ1-1, with 8 bases aligning to TRBD1. Germline V gives CDR1 LGHNA, CDR2 YSLEER. The CDR3 runs 15 residues. The trim removed 1 base at V and 5 bases at J, leaving 6 bases unmatched. The CDR3 loop is CASSQGSRGLTEAFF. The DNA of the CDR3 is TGCGCCAGCAGCCAAGGTAGCAGGGGGCTGACTGAAGCTTTCTTT.

V and J are TRBV6-1 and TRBJ2-7, with D uncertain. Trimming removed 6 bases at V and 0 bases at J, with 12 bases between. Germline assignment: CDR1 MNHNS and CDR2 SASEGT. The CDR3 spans 14 residues. This chain's CDR3 is CASSTGWASYEQYF. DNA for the CDR3: TGTGCCAGCAGCACTGGTTGGGCCTCCTACGAGCAGTACTTC.

This clone was picked up a small number of times. The chain recombines TRBV7-6 with TRBJ2-3; 14 bases match TRBD2. V was pared by 1 base and J by 5 bases, with 5 bases of the junction left unmatched. Germline V gene sequence: CDR1 SGHVS, CDR2 FNYEAQ. This CDR3 has 17 residues. CDR3 nucleotides: TGTGCCAGCAGCTTAGGGACTAGCGGGAGGCTTTTAGATACGCAGTATTTT. This encodes CASSLGTSGRLLDTQYF.

The rearrangement uses TRBV2 and TRBJ2-2; no definite D call. The CDR3 is 12 residues long. CDR1 is SNHLY, CDR2 FYNNEI, per germline. The V end lost 6 bases, the J end lost 5 bases, and 7 bases lay between the germline ends. The CDR3 DNA reads TGTGCCAGCAGATGGAGTACCGGGGAGCTGTTTTTT. The encoded protein is CASRWSTGELFF.

The chain has TRBV10-3 and TRBJ2-7, with TRBD1 matching over 9 bases. CDR3 length: 15 residues. Germline values: CDR1 ENHRY, CDR2 SYGVKD. With V trimmed by 2 bases and J by 2 bases, 4 bases remained unmatched. CDR3 region: CAISEPGQGAYEQYF. The CDR3 region has the DNA TGTGCCATCAGTGAGCCGGGACAGGGAGCCTACGAGCAGTACTTC.

The CDR3 here is CASSATSLGARVYNEQFF. In DNA, the CDR3 is TGCGCCAGCAGTGCGACCTCTCTAGGCGCACGGGTTTACAATGAGCAGTTCTTC. This sequence joins TRBV10-1 and TRBJ2-1; D unresolved. From germline, CDR1 is WNHNN and CDR2 SYGVQD (reference sequence). The V end was cut by 4 bases, the J end by 4 bases, with 23 bases between. This CDR3 spans 18 amino acids.

The chain carries TRBV10-3 and TRBJ2-5; TRBD1 agrees at 7 bases. The V and J ends lost 3 bases and 7 bases, in that order; junction bases with no gene match: 11. Germline CDR1 reads ENHRY; CDR2 reads SYGVKD. The CDR3 contains 15 residues. The CDR3 spells CAISDITGARGTQYF. CDR3 sequence (DNA): TGTGCCATCAGTGATATTACAGGGGCCCGGGGGACCCAGTACTTC.

The chain joins TRBV4-1 to TRBJ2-7; 10 bases map to TRBD1. V shed 4 bases and J 7 bases; nucleotides not matched to a gene: 16. Per germline, CDR1 MGHRA and CDR2 YSYEKL. The CDR3 is 17 residues long. The CDR3 region is CASSRDPGTGARGEQYF. The CDR3 DNA reads TGCGCCAGCAGCCGGGACCCCGGGACAGGGGCTAGGGGGGAGCAGTACTTC.

Only a few counts were recorded for this clone. The CDR3 sequence: CASSGHGTSGSAEQFF. CDR3 bases: TGTGCCAGCAGCGGCCATGGGACTAGCGGGAGTGCTGAGCAGTTCTTC. The rearrangement uses TRBV7-6 and TRBJ2-1; TRBD2 matches 14 bases. CDR3 length: 16 residues. Germline CDR1 and CDR2: SGHVS and FNYEAQ. After removal of 5 bases from V and 9 bases from J, the junction contained 9 bases not matched to a gene. The full variable domain, rest sourced from reference TRBV7-6 and TRBJ2-1, is GAGVSQSPRYKVTKRGQDVALRCDPISGHVSLYWYRQALGQGPEFLTYFNYEAQQDKSGLPNDRFSAERPEGSISTLTIQRTEQRDSAMYRCASSGHGTSGSAEQFFGPGTRLTVL.

The V and J genes are TRBV7-9 and TRBJ2-5, with D unresolved. Trimming stripped 8 bases from V and 3 bases from J, with 4 bases between. The CDR3 is made up of 10 amino acids. The V gene's germline CDR1 is SEHNR and CDR2 FQNEAQ (reference sequence). CDR3 DNA: TGTGCCAGCGGGGAAGAGACCCAGTACTTC. It encodes CASGEETQYF.

A remark on this clone: This same CDR3 is encoded by further DNA sequences in the sample. V and J are TRBV4-1 and TRBJ2-1; possibly TRBD2 for D (5 bases). Trimming took 6 bases from V and 5 from J, leaving 11 bases between them. Germline V gene data show CDR1 as MGHRA and CDR2 as YSYEKL. The CDR3 length is 13 residues. In DNA, the CDR3 is TGCGCCAGCAGTCACCCGGGGAACAATGAGCAGTTCTTC. Translated, it gives CASSHPGNNEQFF.

The chain uses TRBV5-8 and TRBJ2-5; D may be TRBD1 (5 bases). The germline V and J ends were trimmed by 1 base and 3 bases, with 13 bases remaining between them. The CDR3 contains 15 residues. Germline-derived CDR1 and CDR2 are SGHTS and YDEGEE. CDR3 protein: CASSLNGAFEETQYF. For the CDR3, the DNA is TGTGCCAGCAGCTTGAATGGGGCATTTGAAGAGACCCAGTACTTC.

The V gene is TRBV5-5, the J gene TRBJ2-5; TRBD2 agrees at 10 bases. The germline V gene encodes CDR1 SGHKS and CDR2 YYEKEE (reference sequence). V shed 0 bases and J 5 bases; nucleotides not matched to a gene: 13. The CDR3 sequence is 18 residues long. This CDR3 reads CASSLGVGRSGRAETQYF. Here the CDR3 DNA reads TGTGCCAGCAGCTTGGGGGTCGGGCGGAGCGGGAGGGCGGAGACCCAGTACTTC.

This clone turned up a few times. The chain employs TRBV18 and TRBJ1-2; D might be TRBD1 (6 bases). From germline, CDR1 is KGHSH and CDR2 LQKENI. The CDR3 is 14 amino acids. Trimming took 3 bases from V and 6 from J, leaving 14 bases between them. CDR3 loop: CASSPYREEDGYTF. The CDR3 DNA follows: TGTGCCAGCTCACCGTACAGGGAGGAAGATGGCTACACCTTC.

The chain links TRBV2 to TRBJ1-1, with 8 bases aligning to TRBD1. The CDR3 contains 15 residues. V was clipped by 7 bases and J by 1 base; unmatched bases: 8. The germline V gene has CDR1 SNHLY and CDR2 FYNNEI. The CDR3 DNA sequence: TGTGCCAGCAAATCGAACAGGGGGAGGAACACTGAAGCTTTCTTT. It encodes CASKSNRGRNTEAFF.

The V gene is TRBV28, the J gene TRBJ1-5; D may be TRBD1 (6 bases). CDR1 and CDR2 from the germline V gene are MDHEN and SYDVKM. The CDR3 is 15 amino acids. Trimming took 8 bases from V and 2 from J, leaving 16 bases between them. DNA of the CDR3: TGTGCCAGCGTTCTAGGGGGGGGCGGCAATCAGCCCCAGCATTTT. Protein product: CASVLGGGGNQPQHF.

The rearrangement joins TRBV11-2 to TRBJ2-3; D not certain. The CDR3 has 13 residues. Trimming took 1 base from V and 2 from J, leaving 4 bases between them. CDR1 and CDR2 (germline): SGHAT, FQNNGV. CDR3 loop: CASSLVPTDTQYF. The DNA for the CDR3 is TGTGCCAGCAGCTTAGTCCCCACAGATACGCAGTATTTT.

CDR3 in amino acids: CASSPHTGGLNNEQFF. The CDR3 coding sequence is TGTGCCAGCAGCCCCCACACAGGGGGCTTAAATAATGAGCAGTTCTTC. This chain links TRBV9 with TRBJ2-1; 9 bases fit TRBD1. The length of the CDR3 is 16 residues. Germline loops: CDR1 SGDLS, CDR2 YYNGEE. J gave up 7 bases and V 4 bases, and 12 bases lay outside the gene matches.

The rearrangement links TRBV11-2 to TRBJ2-3; D is undetermined. This CDR3 is built from 15 residues. CDR1 is SGHAT, CDR2 FQNNGV, per germline. V lost 3 bases and J 0 bases, leaving 10 bases between the germline ends. CDR3 sequence: CASSFDGSSTDTQYF. CDR3 sequence (DNA): TGTGCCAGCAGCTTCGACGGCTCTAGCACAGATACGCAGTATTTT.

The genes are TRBV27 and TRBJ1-5; the D is unclear. This CDR3 has 13 residues. CDR1 and CDR2 (germline): MNHEY, SMNVEV (reference sequence). The V gene lost 5 bases and the J gene lost 5 bases, with 10 bases spanning the gap. CDR3 nucleotide sequence: TGTGCCAGCAGTCCGAATGGGGATCAGCCCCAGCATTTT. Translated, it gives CASSPNGDQPQHF.